The sequence of this T cell receptor beta chain was determined in a study of T cells in narcolepsy. The CDR3 is made up of 14 amino acids. Trimming pared 4 bases from V and 8 bases from J, leaving 18 bases between. Germline V gene sequence: CDR1 SGHRS, CDR2 YFSETQ. The method was immunoSEQ multiplex PCR; TCRdb's version includes in-frame clones alone and lacks a portion of them. The sample lists under 30,000 clones, approximately 83% seen once, with roughly 0.99% in the top ten. Sequenced sample: CD45RA- memory CD4+ T cells from PBMCs. The rearrangement joins TRBV5-1 to TRBJ1-1; D unclear. The TCR sequence derives from a human donor with narcolepsy. In DNA form, the CDR3 reads TGCGCCAGCAGCCGGACCCGAACATCTGTCGAAGCTTTCTTT. Encoded protein: CASSRTRTSVEAFF.